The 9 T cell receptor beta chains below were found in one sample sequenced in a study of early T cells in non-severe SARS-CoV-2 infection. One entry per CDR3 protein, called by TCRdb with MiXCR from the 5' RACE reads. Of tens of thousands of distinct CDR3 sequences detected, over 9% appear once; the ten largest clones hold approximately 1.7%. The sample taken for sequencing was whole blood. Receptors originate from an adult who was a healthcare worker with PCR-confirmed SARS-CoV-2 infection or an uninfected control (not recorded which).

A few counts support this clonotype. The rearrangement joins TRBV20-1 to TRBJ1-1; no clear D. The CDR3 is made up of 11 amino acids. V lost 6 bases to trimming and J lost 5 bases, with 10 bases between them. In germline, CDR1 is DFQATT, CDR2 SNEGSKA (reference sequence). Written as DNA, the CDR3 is TGCAGTGCAGTAGGTTTTACTGAAGCTTTCTTT. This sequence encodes CSAVGFTEAFF.

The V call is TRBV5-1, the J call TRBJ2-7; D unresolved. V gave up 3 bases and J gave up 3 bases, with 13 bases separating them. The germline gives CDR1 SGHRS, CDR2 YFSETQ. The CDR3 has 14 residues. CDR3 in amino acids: CASSSAPGHYEQYF. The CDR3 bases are TGCGCCAGCAGCTCGGCCCCGGGTCACTACGAGCAGTACTTC.

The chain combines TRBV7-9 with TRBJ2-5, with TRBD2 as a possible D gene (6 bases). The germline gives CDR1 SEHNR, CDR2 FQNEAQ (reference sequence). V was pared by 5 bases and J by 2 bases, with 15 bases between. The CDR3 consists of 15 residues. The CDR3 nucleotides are TGTGCCAGCAGCCAACGGTGGGGGGTACAAGAGACCCAGTACTTC. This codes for CASSQRWGVQETQYF. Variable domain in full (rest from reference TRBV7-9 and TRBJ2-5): DTGVSQNPRHKITKRGQNVTFRCDPISEHNRLYWYRQTLGQGPEFLTYFQNEAQLEKSRLLSDRFSAERPKGSFSTLEIQRTEQGDSAMYLCASSQRWGVQETQYFGPGTRLLVL.

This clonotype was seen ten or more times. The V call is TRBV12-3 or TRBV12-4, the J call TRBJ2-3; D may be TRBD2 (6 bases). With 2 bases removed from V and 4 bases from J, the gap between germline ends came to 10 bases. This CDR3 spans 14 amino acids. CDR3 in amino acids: CASSLRRAADTQYF. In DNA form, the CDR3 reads TGTGCCAGCAGTTTAAGGAGGGCGGCAGATACGCAGTATTTT.

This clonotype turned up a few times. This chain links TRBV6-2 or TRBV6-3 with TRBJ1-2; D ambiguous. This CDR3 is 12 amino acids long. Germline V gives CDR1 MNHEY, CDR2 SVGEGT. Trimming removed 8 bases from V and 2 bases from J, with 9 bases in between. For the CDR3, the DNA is TGTGCCAGCTCGTGGGTCAACTATGGCTACACCTTC. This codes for CASSWVNYGYTF.

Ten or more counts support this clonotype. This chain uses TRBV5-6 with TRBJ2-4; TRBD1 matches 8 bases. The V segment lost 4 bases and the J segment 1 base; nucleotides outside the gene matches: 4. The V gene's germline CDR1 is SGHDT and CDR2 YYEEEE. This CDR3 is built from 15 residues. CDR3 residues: CASSRQGRAKNIQYF. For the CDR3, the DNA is TGTGCCAGCAGCCGACAGGGGCGCGCCAAAAACATTCAGTACTTC.

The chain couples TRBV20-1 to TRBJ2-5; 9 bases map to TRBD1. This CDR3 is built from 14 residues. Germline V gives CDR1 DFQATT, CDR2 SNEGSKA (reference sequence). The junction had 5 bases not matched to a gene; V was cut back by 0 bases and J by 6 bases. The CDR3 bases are TGCAGTGCTAGAGATTCCCACAGGGGGCAGACCCAGTACTTC. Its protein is CSARDSHRGQTQYF.

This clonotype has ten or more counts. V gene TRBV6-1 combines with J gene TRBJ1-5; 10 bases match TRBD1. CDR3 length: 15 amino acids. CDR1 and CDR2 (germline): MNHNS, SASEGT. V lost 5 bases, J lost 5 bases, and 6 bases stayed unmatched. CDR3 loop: CASSWTGGVDQPQHF. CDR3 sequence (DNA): TGTGCCAGCAGTTGGACAGGGGGGGTGGATCAGCCCCAGCATTTT.

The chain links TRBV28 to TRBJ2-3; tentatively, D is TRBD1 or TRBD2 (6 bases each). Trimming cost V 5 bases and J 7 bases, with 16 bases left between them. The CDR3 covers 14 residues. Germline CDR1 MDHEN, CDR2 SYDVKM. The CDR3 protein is CASSQSLGGNTQYF. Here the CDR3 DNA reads TGTGCCAGCAGTCAAAGCTTAGGGGGGAATACGCAGTATTTT.